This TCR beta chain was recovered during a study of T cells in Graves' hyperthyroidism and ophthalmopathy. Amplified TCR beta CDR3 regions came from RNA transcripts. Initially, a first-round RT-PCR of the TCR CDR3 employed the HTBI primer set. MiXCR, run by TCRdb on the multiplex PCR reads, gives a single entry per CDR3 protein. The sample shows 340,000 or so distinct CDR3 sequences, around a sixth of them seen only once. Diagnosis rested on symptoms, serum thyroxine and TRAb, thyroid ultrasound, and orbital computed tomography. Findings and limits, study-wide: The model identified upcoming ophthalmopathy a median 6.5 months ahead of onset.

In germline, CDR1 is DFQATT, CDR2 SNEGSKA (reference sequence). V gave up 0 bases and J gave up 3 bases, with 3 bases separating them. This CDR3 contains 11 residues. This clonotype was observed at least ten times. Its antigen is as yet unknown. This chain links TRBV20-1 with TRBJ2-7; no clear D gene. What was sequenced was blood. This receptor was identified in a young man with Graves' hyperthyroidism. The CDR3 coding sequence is TGCAGTGCTAGAGAAGGCTACGAGCAGTACTTC. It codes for CSAREGYEQYF.